This T cell receptor beta chain was recovered during a study of blood T cell repertoires in COVID-19. The overall study: Material from acute and convalescent COVID-19 was sourced from the United States, Italy and Spain. The analysed material was cDNA or gDNA that came from T cells, B-cell-depleted T cells, or PBMCs.

The CDR3 has 14 amino acids. V lost 6 bases to trimming and J lost 2 bases, with 14 bases between them. Germline CDR1 and CDR2: MNHEY and SVGAGI. In the original workflow: Amplification from reference gene primers served as the basis for estimated nucleated cell counts. This table comes from immunoSEQ multiplex PCR, and its TCRdb copy is limited to in-frame clones, with some not included. The V and J calls and clone size come from that table; D and trimming were worked out from the DNA. Of approximately 90,000 clones detected, approximately 88% appear once; the ten largest clones hold roughly a third.

The sequence was obtained from a woman aged 80 or over with active or convalescent COVID-19. V is TRBV6-5 and J is TRBJ2-7; tentative D call: TRBD1 (5 bases). The sequencing sample was made of peripheral blood. CDR3 sequence: CASSQDRFPYEQYF. CDR3 DNA: TGTGCCAGCAGCCAAGACAGATTCCCCTACGAGCAGTACTTC.